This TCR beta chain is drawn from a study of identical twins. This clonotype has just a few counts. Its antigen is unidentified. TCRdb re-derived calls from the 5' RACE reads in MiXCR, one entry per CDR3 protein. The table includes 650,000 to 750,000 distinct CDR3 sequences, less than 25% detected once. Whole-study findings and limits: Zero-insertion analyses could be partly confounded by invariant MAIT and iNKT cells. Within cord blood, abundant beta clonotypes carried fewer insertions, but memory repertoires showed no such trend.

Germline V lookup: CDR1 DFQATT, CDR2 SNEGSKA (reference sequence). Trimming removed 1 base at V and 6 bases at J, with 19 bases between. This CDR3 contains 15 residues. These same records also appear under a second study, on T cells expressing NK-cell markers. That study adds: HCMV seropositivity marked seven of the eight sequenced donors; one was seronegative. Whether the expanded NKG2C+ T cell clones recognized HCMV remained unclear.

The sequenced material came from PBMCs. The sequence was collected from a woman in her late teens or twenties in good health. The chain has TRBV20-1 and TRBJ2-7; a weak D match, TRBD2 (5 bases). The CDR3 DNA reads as TGCAGTGCTAGAGCGGGGATCTTTGTCGTCTCCGAGCAGTACTTC. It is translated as CSARAGIFVVSEQYF.